This entry is about one TCR beta chain. CDR1 LNHDA and CDR2 SQIVND come from the germline V gene (reference sequence). V lost 2 bases and J lost 0, with 7 bases in between. The CDR3 loop spans 14 amino acids. Measured with immunoSEQ multiplex PCR; TCRdb has only the in-frame clones, and not every one. Of tens of thousands of clones in the sample, around 89% were seen once. These data originate in a study of OX40 agonist ivuxolimab in advanced cancers. About the study: The patients received agonistic anti-OX40 (CD134) antibody ivuxolimab.

Sequences were derived from CD4+ or CD8+ T cells sorted from blood, sampled in a trial of the OX40 agonist ivuxolimab. This TCR came from an adult with an advanced solid tumor such as melanoma, head and neck, liver or kidney cancer. V and J are TRBV19 and TRBJ1-1, with D unclear. The CDR3 loop reads CASSIQVLNTEAFF. CDR3 in DNA: TGTGCCAGTAGTATACAGGTCTTGAACACTGAAGCTTTCTTT.